This T cell receptor (beta chain) was found in a study of CD8 T cells in Susac syndrome. Random hexamers served to reverse transcribe about 0.5 to 1 ug RNA. TCRdb analysed the immunoSEQ multiplex PCR reads with MiXCR anew, one entry per CDR3 protein. The table shows more than 110,000 distinct CDR3 sequences, with more than 85% occurring only once. There are 12 residues in the CDR3. V was pared by 7 bases and J by 1 base, with 8 bases between. Germline CDR1 is GTSNPN and CDR2 is SVGIG (reference sequence). This receptor was obtained from a human donor with Susac syndrome. The rearrangement uses TRBV30 and TRBJ1-3; D call uncertain. Sequenced input: CD4+ T cells from PBMCs. DNA for the CDR3: TGTGCCTTTGAGGGATCTGGAAACACCATATATTTT. This encodes CAFEGSGNTIYF.